These 16 T cell receptor beta chains share one sample of origin, sequenced in a study of read filtering for tumor transcriptome and immune sequencing. Molecular barcoded adaptors covering alpha/delta and beta/gamma chains were used on about 0.4 ug RNA. TCRdb re-called the reads with MiXCR, one entry per CDR3 protein. The data contain around 130,000 distinct CDR3 sequences, around 13% of them seen just once; the ten biggest clones take up 9.5% to 11%. Input material: a population of CD138-negative cells sorted from bone marrow. The source is a donor at least 40 years old with multiple myeloma.

This clonotype was counted ten times or more. DNA of the CDR3: TGCAGCGTTGGAGGACAGGGGGACACTGAAGCTTTCTTT. Translation gives CSVGGQGDTEAFF. This chain joins TRBV29-1 and TRBJ1-1; TRBD1 aligns across 10 bases. After removal of 4 bases from V and 3 bases from J, the junction contained 2 bases not matched to a gene. There are 13 residues in the CDR3. Germline values: CDR1 SQVTM, CDR2 ANQGSEA.

Ten or more counts support this clonotype. The chain recombines TRBV2 with TRBJ1-5; D is unresolved. Germline-derived CDR1 and CDR2 are SNHLY and FYNNEI. CDR3 size: 15 residues. Trimming pared 4 bases from V and 0 bases from J, leaving 10 bases between. CDR3 region: CASSGPIYSNQPQHF. In DNA, the CDR3 is TGTGCCAGCAGTGGACCGATTTATAGCAATCAGCCCCAGCATTTT.

This clonotype occurred once. The V and J genes are TRBV5-1 and TRBJ2-7; D is unclear. Germline V gene sequence: CDR1 SGHRS, CDR2 YFSETQ. Trimming left V 4 bases short and J 5 bases short, with 19 bases between. The length of the CDR3 is 15 residues. The CDR3 DNA follows: TGCGCCAGCAGCAATTTCGACTGGATACGGGACGAGCAGTACTTC. Amino acids: CASSNFDWIRDEQYF.

This clonotype appeared many times. DNA for the CDR3: TGCAGTGCTAGAGATCCCTGGGCGACCTACAATGAGCAGTTCTTC. It is translated as CSARDPWATYNEQFF. The J gene is TRBJ2-1, the V gene TRBV20-1; D is unclear. The CDR3 loop spans 15 amino acids. In germline, CDR1 is DFQATT, CDR2 SNEGSKA (reference sequence). V was trimmed by 0 bases and J by 2 bases, leaving 11 bases between them.

This clonotype was counted at least ten times. The chain uses TRBV5-6 and TRBJ2-7, with D possibly TRBD1 on 6 matching bases. Germline V gene lookup returns CDR1 SGHDT and CDR2 YYEEEE. Trimming cost V 3 bases and J 6 bases, with 19 bases left between them. There are 15 residues in the CDR3. The CDR3 spells CASSSRGRGEVEQYF. CDR3 in DNA: TGTGCCAGCAGCTCCAGGGGCAGGGGAGAGGTCGAGCAGTACTTC.

This clonotype occurred many times. This sequence joins TRBV20-1 and TRBJ1-1; D not certain. This CDR3 spans 12 amino acids. CDR1 is DFQATT and CDR2 is SNEGSKA in the germline V gene (reference sequence). CDR3 protein: CTLRSGNTEAFF. The CDR3 DNA sequence: TGCACCCTAAGGTCGGGGAACACTGAAGCTTTCTTT.

This clonotype was counted many times. The chain recombines TRBV7-2 with TRBJ2-1, with 7 bases identical to TRBD1. V was clipped by 5 bases and J by 0 bases; unmatched bases: 4. The CDR3 is made up of 15 amino acids. The germline CDR1 and CDR2 sequences are SGHTA and FQGNSA. CDR3 sequence: CASSKQGSSYNEQFF. CDR3 bases: TGTGCCAGCAGCAAACAGGGGAGCTCCTACAATGAGCAGTTCTTC.

The chain carries TRBV7-2 and TRBJ2-2; 9 positions agree with TRBD2. Germline V gives CDR1 SGHTA, CDR2 FQGNSA. V shed 5 bases and J 7 bases; nucleotides not matched to a gene: 11. The CDR3 covers 16 residues. The CDR3 DNA follows: TGTGCCAGCAGCCCCAGACCAGCGGGAGGCCTCGGGGAGCTGTTTTTT. Residues: CASSPRPAGGLGELFF.

As to this clonotype: Just one base apart from a much larger clone, this may be a read error. The chain is built from TRBV6-9 and TRBJ2-2; 8 positions agree with TRBD2. Germline lookup yields CDR1 MNHGY and CDR2 SVAAGI. Trimming removed 6 bases from V and 3 bases from J; junction bases left unmatched: 12. This CDR3 contains 17 residues. The CDR3 is CASSPRDGGVDTGELFF. The CDR3 bases are TGTGCCAGCAGCCCGCGGGACGGGGGGGTAGACACCGGGGAGCTGTTTTTT.

This rearrangement joins TRBV7-3 to TRBJ2-1; 9 bases match TRBD2. Germline-derived CDR1 and CDR2 are SGHTA and FQGTGA. V was pared by 5 bases and J by 1 base, with 6 bases of the junction left unmatched. The CDR3 covers 16 residues. The CDR3 coding sequence is TGTGCCAGCAGCCCCAGCGGGAGGCCATCCTACAATGAGCAGTTCTTC. Its protein product is CASSPSGRPSYNEQFF.

This clonotype was detected many times. The chain recombines TRBV7-9 with TRBJ2-3; D unresolved. Germline loops: CDR1 SEHNR, CDR2 FQNEAQ (reference sequence). This CDR3 is built from 17 residues. Between the trimmed V and J ends, which lost 1 base and 2 bases, there was a span of 16 bases. Here the CDR3 DNA reads TGTGCCAGCAGCTTAGTTGTCGGCGGAGCCCTCACAGATACGCAGTATTTT. Protein: CASSLVVGGALTDTQYF.

This clonotype was counted at least ten times. This sequence joins TRBV5-1 and TRBJ2-1; D not resolved. This CDR3 has 16 residues. V was trimmed by 2 bases and J by 0 bases, leaving 12 bases between them. In germline, CDR1 is SGHRS, CDR2 YFSETQ. CDR3 DNA: TGCGCCAGCAGCTTTTCGTCGGGTCACTCCTACAATGAGCAGTTCTTC. Protein product: CASSFSSGHSYNEQFF.

This clonotype was observed many times. This chain connects TRBV18 to TRBJ1-1, with D unresolved. Germline V gene sequence: CDR1 KGHSH, CDR2 LQKENI. V lost 6 bases to trimming and J lost 0 bases, with 8 bases between them. The CDR3 covers 13 residues. The CDR3 sequence is CASSSELNTEAFF. Written as DNA, the CDR3 is TGTGCCAGCTCCTCCGAGTTGAACACTGAAGCTTTCTTT.

This clonotype appeared a few times. Being one base from a much bigger clone, this may be a read error. This chain joins TRBV19 and TRBJ1-5, with 8 bases fitting TRBD1. This CDR3 region has 14 residues. Germline loops: CDR1 LNHDA, CDR2 SQIVND (reference sequence). CDR3 DNA sequence: TGTGCCAGTAGTCTTGCAGGGGGCAATCTGCCCCAGCATTTT. The encoded protein is CASSLAGGNLPQHF. Filled out from reference TRBV19 and TRBJ1-5, the complete variable domain reads DGGITQSPKYLFRKEGQNVTLSCEQNLNHDAMYWYRQDPGQGLRLIYYSQIVNDFQKGDIAEGYSVSREKKESFPLTVTSAQKNPTAFYLCASSLAGGNLPQHFGDGTRLSIL.

This clonotype was picked up many times. The chain is built from TRBV20-1 and TRBJ1-1; D call uncertain. CDR1 and CDR2 (germline): DFQATT, SNEGSKA (reference sequence). The CDR3 spans 12 residues. Trimming removed 3 bases at V and 1 base at J, with 6 bases between. CDR3 DNA sequence: TGCAGTGCTAGCGGCGGGAACACTGAAGCTTTCTTT. It codes for CSASGGNTEAFF.

A word on this clonotype: A much larger clone lies one base from this, so it may be a read error. V and J are TRBV20-1 and TRBJ1-5; TRBD1 aligns across 8 bases. This CDR3 has 15 amino acids. In germline, CDR1 is DFQATT, CDR2 SNEGSKA (reference sequence). Trimming at V came to 3 bases and at J to 6 bases, leaving 10 bases not matched to a gene. CDR3 DNA sequence: TGCAGTGCTAGTCCGGACAGGGACGGGTCTCAGCCCCAGCATTTT. It translates to CSASPDRDGSQPQHF.